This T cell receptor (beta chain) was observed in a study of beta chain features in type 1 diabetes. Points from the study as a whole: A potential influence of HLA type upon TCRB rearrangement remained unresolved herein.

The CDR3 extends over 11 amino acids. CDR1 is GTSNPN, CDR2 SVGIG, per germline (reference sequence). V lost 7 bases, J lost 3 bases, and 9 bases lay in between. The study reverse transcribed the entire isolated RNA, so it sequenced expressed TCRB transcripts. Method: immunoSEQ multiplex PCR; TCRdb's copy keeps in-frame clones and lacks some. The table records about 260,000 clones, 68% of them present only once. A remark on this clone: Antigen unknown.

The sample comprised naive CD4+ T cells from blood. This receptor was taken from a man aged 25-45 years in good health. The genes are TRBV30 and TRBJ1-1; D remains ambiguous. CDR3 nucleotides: TGTGCCTTTAGCGTGGACACTGAAGCTTTCTTT. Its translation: CAFSVDTEAFF.